Below, 14 T cell receptor beta chains from the same sample are listed, as sequenced in a study of CD8+ T cells in alopecia areata. Following RNA extraction, reverse transcription yielded cDNA that acted as the sequencing template. Clones were sequenced by immunoSEQ multiplex PCR, and TCRdb holds only the in-frame ones, with some missing. The profile covers some 160,000 clones, with approximately 65% appearing a single time and 35% to 40% taken by the ten largest. Sequencing used CD8+ T cells sorted from blood. Every receptor here comes from a human donor in good health.

This chain uses TRBV15 with TRBJ2-1; TRBD2 matches 7 bases. Per the germline V gene, CDR1 is LNHNV and CDR2 is YYDKDF (reference sequence). With 0 bases clipped from V and 3 bases from J, the junction kept 5 bases outside the gene matches. This CDR3 has 16 amino acids. As DNA, the CDR3 is TGTGCCACCAGCAGAGAGCGGCTAGCGGTCTACAATGAGCAGTTCTTC. Translation gives CATSRERLAVYNEQFF.

The rearrangement joins TRBV5-6 to TRBJ2-5; 8 bases line up with TRBD2. The V gene end was trimmed by 0 bases and the J gene end by 3 bases; junction bases not matched to a gene: 1. In germline, CDR1 is SGHDT, CDR2 YYEEEE. The CDR3 extends over 14 amino acids. Here the CDR3 DNA reads TGTGCCAGCAGCTTGGCGACTAGCGAAGAGACCCAGTACTTC. It is translated as CASSLATSEETQYF. The full variable domain, with the rest looked up from reference TRBV5-6 and TRBJ2-5, is DAGVTQSPTHLIKTRGQQVTLRCSPKSGHDTVSWYQQALGQGPQFIFQYYEEEERQRGNFPDRFSGHQFPNYSSELNVNALLLGDSALYLCASSLATSEETQYFGPGTRLLVL.

V is TRBV9 and J is TRBJ2-1; 7 bases line up with TRBD2. V was clipped by 1 base and J by 0 bases; unmatched bases: 4. The V gene's germline CDR1 is SGDLS and CDR2 YYNGEE. The CDR3 totals 16 residues. The CDR3 sequence is CASSVSSGGSYNEQFF. In DNA form, the CDR3 reads TGTGCCAGCAGCGTATCTAGCGGTGGCTCCTACAATGAGCAGTTCTTC.

CDR3 loop: CSVVVQSYEQYF. The CDR3, as DNA: TGCAGCGTTGTGGTACAGTCCTACGAGCAGTACTTC. The chain is built from TRBV29-1 and TRBJ2-5; no clear D. The J call may be incorrect, as the DNA end agrees better with TRBJ2-7. The CDR3 extends over 12 amino acids. Germline-derived CDR1 and CDR2 are SQVTM and ANQGSEA.

This chain links TRBV29-1 with TRBJ2-2, with D possibly being TRBD2 (5 bases). V lost 0 bases, J lost 4 bases, and 12 bases lay in between. The germline CDR1 and CDR2 sequences are SQVTM and ANQGSEA. The length of the CDR3 is 15 residues. This CDR3 reads CSVEDWRAGTGELFF. As DNA, the CDR3 is TGCAGCGTTGAAGATTGGCGGGCGGGCACCGGGGAGCTGTTTTTT.

This clone was picked up a small number of times. V and J are TRBV7-9 and TRBJ2-2, with 9 bases aligning to TRBD2. The junction had 9 bases not matched to a gene; V was cut back by 3 bases and J by 4 bases. The germline gives CDR1 SEHNR, CDR2 FQNEAQ (reference sequence). The CDR3 loop spans 17 amino acids. CDR3 residues: CASSFSLGTSFTGELFF. DNA for the CDR3: TGTGCCAGCAGCTTTAGCCTCGGGACTAGCTTCACCGGGGAGCTGTTTTTT.

This clone has only a few counts. The chain employs TRBV29-1 and TRBJ2-1, with D unresolved. Trimming left V 7 bases short and J 8 bases short, with 15 bases between. The germline CDR1 and CDR2 sequences are SQVTM and ANQGSEA. CDR3 length equals 12 residues. In DNA, the CDR3 is TGCAGCGCGGTCGGCTCGGGCTATGAGCAGTTCTTC. Protein: CSAVGSGYEQFF.

The chain couples TRBV7-9 to TRBJ2-5; D uncertain. There are 12 residues in the CDR3. Germline CDR1 reads SEHNR; CDR2 reads FQNEAQ (reference sequence). Trimming removed 5 bases at V and 4 bases at J, with 8 bases between. This CDR3 is CASSRGSETQYF. The CDR3 DNA follows: TGTGCCAGCAGCCGCGGCTCAGAGACCCAGTACTTC.

The rearrangement links TRBV7-9 to TRBJ2-5, with D maybe TRBD2 (5 bases). Per germline, CDR1 SEHNR and CDR2 FQNEAQ (reference sequence). Trimming cost V 11 bases and J 2 bases, with 15 bases left between them. The CDR3 extends over 13 amino acids. The CDR3 spells CAEAASGQETQYF. CDR3 bases: TGTGCCGAAGCAGCCAGCGGACAAGAGACCCAGTACTTC.

The rearrangement links TRBV29-1 to TRBJ1-4; the D is unclear. Trimming left V 4 bases short and J 4 bases short, with 10 bases between. The CDR3 totals 13 residues. Germline values: CDR1 SQVTM, CDR2 ANQGSEA. The CDR3 loop is CSVATEINEKLFF. The DNA of the CDR3 is TGCAGCGTTGCAACGGAAATTAATGAAAAACTGTTTTTT.

This clone appeared a few times. The genes are TRBV27 and TRBJ1-1, with D uncertain. CDR1 MNHEY and CDR2 SMNVEV come from the germline V gene (reference sequence). This CDR3 region has 14 residues. V was cut by 5 bases and J by 2 bases, with 12 bases left in between. Here the CDR3 DNA reads TGTGCCAGCAGTAAGACGAGCACAAACACTGAAGCTTTCTTT. This encodes CASSKTSTNTEAFF.

The chain recombines TRBV9 with TRBJ2-7; D tentatively reads TRBD1 or TRBD2 (5 bases each). Germline CDR1 SGDLS, CDR2 YYNGEE. Trimming removed 7 bases from V and 2 bases from J, with 10 bases in between. The CDR3 is 12 amino acids. The CDR3 DNA reads TGTGCCAGCTCCGGGGCTACCTACGAGCAGTACTTC. Its protein product is CASSGATYEQYF.

This sequence joins TRBV23-1 and TRBJ2-6, with D possibly matching TRBD1 (6 bases). TRBV23-1 is known as an ORF, though its function is uncertain. The CDR3 loop spans 17 amino acids. V was pared by 7 bases and J by 0 bases, with 16 bases between. The CDR3: CASTHGLRGSGANVLTF. For the CDR3, the DNA is TGCGCCAGCACCCACGGACTCAGGGGCTCTGGGGCCAACGTCCTGACTTTC.

The chain has TRBV29-1 and TRBJ2-1; D not certain. The germline V gene has CDR1 SQVTM and CDR2 ANQGSEA. CDR3 length: 14 amino acids. The ends were cut back, 8 bases at V and 9 bases at J, with 23 bases in the middle. In nucleotides, the CDR3 is TGCAGCCCCGGGTCTGTGGCCACCTTCCTTGAGCAGTTCTTC. It is translated as CSPGSVATFLEQFF.